This T cell receptor (beta chain) originates from a study of OX40 agonist ivuxolimab in advanced cancers. Study details: Patients took ivuxolimab, an agonistic anti-OX40 (CD134) antibody. Enrolled patients in dose escalation had cancers that were hepatocellular carcinoma, melanoma, renal cell or head and neck cancer.

Here immunoSEQ multiplex PCR was the method, and the copy in TCRdb shows in-frame clones only, minus some. Among some 80,000 clones listed, about 90% were seen once. In regard to this clone: Its cognate antigen is unknown.

Whole-study results and caveats: The study found that CD8+ T cells averaged more expanded clones than CD4+. No determination was made of the antigen specificity of the expanded peripheral T cells.

The CDR3 covers 14 residues. The germline V gene has CDR1 MGHRA and CDR2 YSYEKL. Deletions cut 1 base from V and 2 bases from J, with 8 bases between. The V call is TRBV4-1, the J call TRBJ1-2; D gene ambiguous. The receptor comes from an adult with an advanced solid tumor such as melanoma, head and neck, liver or kidney cancer. The sample here was CD4+ or CD8+ T cells sorted from blood, taken in a trial of the OX40 agonist ivuxolimab. The CDR3 nucleotides read TGCGCCAGCAGCCAAGTCATCGAAAACTATGGCTACACCTTC. Translating gives CASSQVIENYGYTF.